Described below is a single TCR beta chain sequence and its context. This clone was recorded only once. It lacks a known antigen. Per-nucleotide qualities are absent, and no much larger clonotype sits a single base away. The entry originates in a study of blood T cell repertoires in COVID-19 (dated by TCRdb to 2018 to 2021). Context from the whole study: Samples covering the acute and convalescent phases of COVID-19 were provided by collaborators in the United States, Italy and Spain. Samples were obtained from the ongoing ImmuneRACE study (first 160 participants) and from over 1,000 subjects provided by 6 global collaborators. Where available, HLA class I and class II types were taken from metadata supplied by the sample provider and were not determined by assay-based typing. The prospective study material was composed of cDNA or gDNA derived from T cells, B-cell-depleted T cells, or PBMCs. A de-identified subject ID, COVID-19 status, age in years and sex were almost always included in the sample metadata. The dataset comprised deeply sampled blood TCRbeta repertoires from subjects exposed to, actively infected with, or recovered from COVID-19. A freely available public database, intended as a resource for researchers studying the immune response to SARS-CoV-2, is where the repertoires were released.

General study outcomes and caveats: How much clinical and demographic metadata was included differed by source and by participant, and the metadata was provided uncurated.

Counted from cysteine to phenylalanine, this CDR3 has 15 amino acids. Only the CDR3 part of the read is kept: 45 bases, read in frame from the first base. From a lookup of the germline V gene, CDR1 and CDR2 are SNHLY and FYNNEI. V is trimmed back by 0 bases and J by 0 bases, and the junction contains 1 base that no gene match accounts for. Whole blood was collected in K2EDTA tubes by collaborating institutions according to the institutions' own protocols. For TCRbeta analysis, collaborators shipped samples as frozen whole blood, isolated PBMCs, or DNA extracted from either of those sample types. The immunoSEQ Assay, a bias-controlled multiplex PCR, was used to amplify TCRbeta CDR3 regions from genomic DNA. On the authors' methods: The number of nucleated cells in each sample was estimated from the amplification of reference gene primers within the assay. To quantify the absolute abundance of each unique TCRbeta CDR3 rearrangement, sequence reads were collapsed and filtered. For each sample, productive Simpson clonality was calculated by taking the square root of Simpson's diversity index across productive rearrangements. Imported from immuneACCESS, the table was reduced by TCRdb to in-frame sequences with V and J called. These copies leave out some clones; in studies compared against another copy, an unresolved V gene accounts for under half, and the cause of the remainder is not known. V, J and clone size are those of that table, while D and trimming were read from the DNA. This sample lists some 67,000 clones; over 75% were detected once. The ten biggest clones cover 1.2% of the sample.

Recombination linked TRBV2 to TRBJ2-5; the junction holds 7 bases that match TRBD1. The sample taken for sequencing was peripheral blood. The TCR sequence derives from a woman aged 60-75 years with acute or convalescent COVID-19. Here the CDR3 is given as CASSEAGQDQETQYF. The DNA sequence is given as TGTGCCAGCAGTGAAGCCGGACAGGACCAAGAGACCCAGTACTTC.